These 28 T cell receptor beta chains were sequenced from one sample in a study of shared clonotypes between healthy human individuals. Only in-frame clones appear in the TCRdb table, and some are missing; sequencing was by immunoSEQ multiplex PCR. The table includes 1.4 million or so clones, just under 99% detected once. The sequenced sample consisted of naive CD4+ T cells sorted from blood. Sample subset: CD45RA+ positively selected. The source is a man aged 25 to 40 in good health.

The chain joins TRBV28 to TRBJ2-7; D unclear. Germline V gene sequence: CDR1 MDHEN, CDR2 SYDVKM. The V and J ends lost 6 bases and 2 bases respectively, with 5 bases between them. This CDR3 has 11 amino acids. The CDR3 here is CASRATYEQYF. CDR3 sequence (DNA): TGTGCCAGCAGGGCGACCTACGAGCAGTACTTC.

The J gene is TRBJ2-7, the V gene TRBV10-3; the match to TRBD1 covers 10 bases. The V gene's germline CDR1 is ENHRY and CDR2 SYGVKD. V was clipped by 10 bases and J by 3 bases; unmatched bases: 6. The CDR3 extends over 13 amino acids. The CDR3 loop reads CATTGTGVYEQYF. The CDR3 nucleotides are TGTGCCACAACCGGGACAGGGGTCTACGAGCAGTACTTC.

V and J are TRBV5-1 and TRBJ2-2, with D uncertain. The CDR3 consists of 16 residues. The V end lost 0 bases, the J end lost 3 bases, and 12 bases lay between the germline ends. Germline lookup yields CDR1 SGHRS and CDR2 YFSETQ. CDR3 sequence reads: CASSLVAGWDTGELFF. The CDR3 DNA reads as TGCGCCAGCAGCTTGGTTGCTGGGTGGGACACCGGGGAGCTGTTTTTT.

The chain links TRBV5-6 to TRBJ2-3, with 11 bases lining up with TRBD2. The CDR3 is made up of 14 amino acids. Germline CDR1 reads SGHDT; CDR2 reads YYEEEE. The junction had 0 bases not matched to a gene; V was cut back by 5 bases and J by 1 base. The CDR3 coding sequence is TGTGCCAGCAGGGGACTAGCGGGCACAGATACGCAGTATTTT. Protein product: CASRGLAGTDTQYF.

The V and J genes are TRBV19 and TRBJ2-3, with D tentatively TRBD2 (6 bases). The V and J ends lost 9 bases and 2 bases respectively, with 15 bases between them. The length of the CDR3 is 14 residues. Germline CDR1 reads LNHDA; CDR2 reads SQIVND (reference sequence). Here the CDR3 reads CASASGLATDTQYF. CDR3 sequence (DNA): TGTGCCAGCGCATCGGGACTGGCCACAGATACGCAGTATTTT.

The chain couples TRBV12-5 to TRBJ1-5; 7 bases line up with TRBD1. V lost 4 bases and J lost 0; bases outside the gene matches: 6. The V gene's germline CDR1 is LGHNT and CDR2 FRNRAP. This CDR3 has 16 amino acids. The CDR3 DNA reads TGTGCTAGTGGTTCTACAGGGGATCGTAGCAATCAGCCCCAGCATTTT. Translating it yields CASGSTGDRSNQPQHF.

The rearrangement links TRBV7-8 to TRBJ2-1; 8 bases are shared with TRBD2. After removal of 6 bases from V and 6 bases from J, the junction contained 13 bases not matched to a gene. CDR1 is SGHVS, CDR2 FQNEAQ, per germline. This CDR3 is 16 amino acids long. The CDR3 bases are TGTGCCAGCAGACATATTAGCGGGGCCGCCTCCAATGAGCAGTTCTTC. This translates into CASRHISGAASNEQFF.

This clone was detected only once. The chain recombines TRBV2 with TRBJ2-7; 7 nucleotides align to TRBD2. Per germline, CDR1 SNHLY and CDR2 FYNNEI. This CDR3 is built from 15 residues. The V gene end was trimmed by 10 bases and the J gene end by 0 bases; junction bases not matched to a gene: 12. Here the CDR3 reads CATRPGGRASYEQYF. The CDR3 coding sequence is TGTGCCACCCGGCCCGGTGGGAGGGCCTCCTACGAGCAGTACTTC.

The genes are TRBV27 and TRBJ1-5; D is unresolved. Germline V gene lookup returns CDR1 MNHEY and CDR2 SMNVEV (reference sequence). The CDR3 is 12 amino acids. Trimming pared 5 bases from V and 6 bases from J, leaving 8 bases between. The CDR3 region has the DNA TGTGCCAGCAGTCGGGAGGGTCAGCCCCAGCATTTT. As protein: CASSREGQPQHF.

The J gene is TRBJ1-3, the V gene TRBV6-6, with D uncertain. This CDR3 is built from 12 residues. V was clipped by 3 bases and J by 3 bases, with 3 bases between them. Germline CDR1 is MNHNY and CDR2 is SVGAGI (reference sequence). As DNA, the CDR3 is TGTGCCAGCAGTTATCTTGGAAACACCATATATTTT. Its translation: CASSYLGNTIYF.

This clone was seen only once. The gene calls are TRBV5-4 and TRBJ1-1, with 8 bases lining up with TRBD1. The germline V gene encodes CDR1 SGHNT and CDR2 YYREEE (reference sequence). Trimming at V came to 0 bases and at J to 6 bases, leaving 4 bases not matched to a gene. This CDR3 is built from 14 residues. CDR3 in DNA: TGTGCCAGCAGCTTGGGACAGGGGAGGGCTGAAGCTTTCTTT. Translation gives CASSLGQGRAEAFF. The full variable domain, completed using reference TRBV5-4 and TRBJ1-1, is ETGVTQSPTHLIKTRGQQVTLRCSSQSGHNTVSWYQQALGQGPQFIFQYYREEENGRGNFPPRFSGLQFPNYSSELNVNALELDDSALYLCASSLGQGRAEAFFGQGTRLTVV.

CDR3 sequence (DNA): TGTGCCAGCAGTTTTTGGGGGTCGAGCTCCTACGAGCAGTACTTC. As protein: CASSFWGSSSYEQYF. This chain joins TRBV27 and TRBJ2-7, with D perhaps matching TRBD1 or TRBD2 (5 bases each). The germline gives CDR1 MNHEY, CDR2 SMNVEV (reference sequence). The CDR3 is made up of 15 amino acids. V lost 3 bases and J 0 bases, leaving 12 bases between the germline ends.

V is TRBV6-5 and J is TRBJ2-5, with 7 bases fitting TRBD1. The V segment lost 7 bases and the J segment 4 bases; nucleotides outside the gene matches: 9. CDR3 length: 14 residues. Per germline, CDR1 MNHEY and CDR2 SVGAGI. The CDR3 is CASKDRVGSETQYF. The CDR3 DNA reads TGTGCCAGCAAAGACAGGGTGGGTTCAGAGACCCAGTACTTC.

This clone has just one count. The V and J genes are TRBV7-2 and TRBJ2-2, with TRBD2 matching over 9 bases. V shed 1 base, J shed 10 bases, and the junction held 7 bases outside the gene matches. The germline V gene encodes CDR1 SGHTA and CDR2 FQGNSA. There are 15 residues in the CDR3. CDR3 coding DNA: TGTGCCAGCAGCTTAGACGTAGCGGGAGCGTTGGAGCTGTTTTTT. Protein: CASSLDVAGALELFF.

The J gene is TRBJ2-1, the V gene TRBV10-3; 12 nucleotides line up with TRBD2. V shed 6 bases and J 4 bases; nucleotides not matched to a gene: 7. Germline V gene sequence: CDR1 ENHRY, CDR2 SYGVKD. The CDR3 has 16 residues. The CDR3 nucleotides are TGTGCCATCAGGCCCGGGACTAGCGGGCCTTACAATGAGCAGTTCTTC. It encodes CAIRPGTSGPYNEQFF.

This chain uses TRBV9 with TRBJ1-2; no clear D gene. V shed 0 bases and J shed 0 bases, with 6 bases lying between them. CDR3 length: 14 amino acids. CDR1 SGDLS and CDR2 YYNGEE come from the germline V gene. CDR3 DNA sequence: TGTGCCAGCAGCGTAGGAACAACTAACTATGGCTACACCTTC. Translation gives CASSVGTTNYGYTF.

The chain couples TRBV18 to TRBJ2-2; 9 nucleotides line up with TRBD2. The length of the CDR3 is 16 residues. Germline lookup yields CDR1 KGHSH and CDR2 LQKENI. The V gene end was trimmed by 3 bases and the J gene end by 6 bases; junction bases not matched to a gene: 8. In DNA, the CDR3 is TGTGCCAGCTCACCTAGGCTAGCGGGAATGGCCGGGGAGCTGTTTTTT. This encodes CASSPRLAGMAGELFF.

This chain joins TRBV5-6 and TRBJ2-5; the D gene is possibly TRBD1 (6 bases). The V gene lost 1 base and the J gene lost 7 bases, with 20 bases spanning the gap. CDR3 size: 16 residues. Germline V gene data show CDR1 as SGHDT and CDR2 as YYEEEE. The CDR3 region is CASSLLSSAGDGTQYF. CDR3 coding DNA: TGTGCCAGCAGCTTGTTGTCGTCTGCAGGGGACGGGACCCAGTACTTC.

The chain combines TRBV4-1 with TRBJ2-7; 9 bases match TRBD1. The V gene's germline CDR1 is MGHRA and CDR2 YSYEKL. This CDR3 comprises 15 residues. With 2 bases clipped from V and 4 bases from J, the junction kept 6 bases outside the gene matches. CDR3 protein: CASSQPGTGRYEQYF. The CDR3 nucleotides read TGCGCCAGCAGCCAACCCGGGACAGGGAGGTACGAGCAGTACTTC.

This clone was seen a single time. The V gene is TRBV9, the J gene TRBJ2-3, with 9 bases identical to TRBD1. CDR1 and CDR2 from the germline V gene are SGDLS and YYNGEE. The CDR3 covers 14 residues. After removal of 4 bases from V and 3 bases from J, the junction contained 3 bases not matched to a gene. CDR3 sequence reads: CASSRDRATDTQYF. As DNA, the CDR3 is TGTGCCAGCAGCAGGGACAGGGCTACAGATACGCAGTATTTT. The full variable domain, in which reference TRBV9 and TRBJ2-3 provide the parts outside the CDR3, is DSGVTQTPKHLITATGQRVTLRCSPRSGDLSVYWYQQSLDQGLQFLIQYYNGEERAKGNILERFSAQQFPDLHSELNLSSLELGDSALYFCASSRDRATDTQYFGPGTRLTVL.

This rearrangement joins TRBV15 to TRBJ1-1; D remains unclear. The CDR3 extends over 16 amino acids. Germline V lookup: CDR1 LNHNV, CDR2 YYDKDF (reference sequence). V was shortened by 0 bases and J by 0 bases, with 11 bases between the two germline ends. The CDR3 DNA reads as TGTGCCACCAGCAGAGATCTTCGACTCCTGAACACTGAAGCTTTCTTT. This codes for CATSRDLRLLNTEAFF.

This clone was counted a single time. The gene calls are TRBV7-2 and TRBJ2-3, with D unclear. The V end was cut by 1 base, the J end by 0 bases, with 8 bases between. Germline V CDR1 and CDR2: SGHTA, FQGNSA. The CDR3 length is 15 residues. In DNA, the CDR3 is TGTGCCAGCAGCTTAGACCGAACTAGCACAGATACGCAGTATTTT. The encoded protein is CASSLDRTSTDTQYF.

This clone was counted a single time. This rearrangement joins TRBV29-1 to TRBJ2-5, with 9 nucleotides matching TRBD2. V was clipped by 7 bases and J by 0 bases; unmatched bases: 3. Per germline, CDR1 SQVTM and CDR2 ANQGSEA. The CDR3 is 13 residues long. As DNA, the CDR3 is TGCAGCGGAAGCGGGGGGTACCAAGAGACCCAGTACTTC. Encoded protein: CSGSGGYQETQYF.

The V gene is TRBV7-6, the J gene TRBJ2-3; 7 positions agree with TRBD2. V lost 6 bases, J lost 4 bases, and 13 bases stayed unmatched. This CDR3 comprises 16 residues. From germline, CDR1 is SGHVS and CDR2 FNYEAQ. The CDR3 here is CASSYLAGAVADTQYF. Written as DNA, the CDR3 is TGTGCCAGCAGTTATTTGGCGGGAGCTGTTGCAGATACGCAGTATTTT.

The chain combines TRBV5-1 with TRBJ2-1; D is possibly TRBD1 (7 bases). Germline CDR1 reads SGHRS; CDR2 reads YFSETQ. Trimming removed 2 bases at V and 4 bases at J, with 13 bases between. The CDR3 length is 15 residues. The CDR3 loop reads CASSFDPGGYNEQFF. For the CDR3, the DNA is TGCGCCAGCAGCTTCGACCCAGGGGGGTACAATGAGCAGTTCTTC.

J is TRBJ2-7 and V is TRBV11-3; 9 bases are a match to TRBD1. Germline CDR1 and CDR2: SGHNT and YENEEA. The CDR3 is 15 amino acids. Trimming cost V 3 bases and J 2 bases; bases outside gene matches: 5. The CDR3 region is CASSLGTGIAYEQYF. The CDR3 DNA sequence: TGTGCCAGCAGCTTGGGGACAGGGATAGCCTACGAGCAGTACTTC.

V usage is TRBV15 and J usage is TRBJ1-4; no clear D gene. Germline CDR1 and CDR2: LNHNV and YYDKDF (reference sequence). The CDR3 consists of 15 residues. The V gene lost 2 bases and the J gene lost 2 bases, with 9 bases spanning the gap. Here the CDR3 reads CATSRQRTTNEKLFF. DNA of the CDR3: TGTGCCACCAGCAGACAAAGGACGACTAATGAAAAACTGTTTTTT.

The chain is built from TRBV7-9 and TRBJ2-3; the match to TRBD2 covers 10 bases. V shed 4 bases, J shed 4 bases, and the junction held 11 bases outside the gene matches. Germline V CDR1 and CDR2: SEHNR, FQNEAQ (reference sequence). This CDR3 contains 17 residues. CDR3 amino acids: CASSSGALAGVPDTQYF. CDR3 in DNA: TGTGCCAGCAGCTCGGGCGCTCTAGCGGGAGTCCCAGATACGCAGTATTTT. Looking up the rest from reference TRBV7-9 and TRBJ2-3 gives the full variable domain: DTGVSQNPRHKITKRGQNVTFRCDPISEHNRLYWYRQTLGQGPEFLTYFQNEAQLEKSRLLSDRFSAERPKGSFSTLEIQRTEQGDSAMYLCASSSGALAGVPDTQYFGPGTRLTVL.